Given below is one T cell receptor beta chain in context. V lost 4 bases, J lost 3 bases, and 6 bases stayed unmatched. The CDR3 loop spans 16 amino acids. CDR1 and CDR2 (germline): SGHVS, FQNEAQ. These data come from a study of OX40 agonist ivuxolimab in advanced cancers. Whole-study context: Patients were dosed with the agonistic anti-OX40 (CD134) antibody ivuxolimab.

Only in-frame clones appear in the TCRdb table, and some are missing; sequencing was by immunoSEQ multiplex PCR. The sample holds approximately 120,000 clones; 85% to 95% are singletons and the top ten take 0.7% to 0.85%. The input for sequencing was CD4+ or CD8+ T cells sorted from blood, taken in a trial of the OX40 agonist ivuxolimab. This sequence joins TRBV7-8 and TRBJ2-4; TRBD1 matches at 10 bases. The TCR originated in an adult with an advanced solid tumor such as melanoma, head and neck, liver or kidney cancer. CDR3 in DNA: TGTGCCAGCAGCTCCTCGACAGGGGGCCTCAAAAACATTCAGTACTTC. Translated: CASSSSTGGLKNIQYF.